Listed below are T cell receptor beta chains from one sample, sequenced in a study of cytomegalovirus exposure and HLA in healthy donors. Profiling relied on immunoSEQ multiplex PCR, and the TCRdb table lists in-frame clones only, not all of them. This table holds fewer than 140,000 clones, approximately 71% found once. The sequenced material came from PBMCs. The source is a man aged 35-49 years in good health and CMV-seronegative. The CDR3 runs from the conserved cysteine through the conserved F or W. A D gene is named only where the DNA matches it firmly. Clone size is stated in some rows and not others, as once, few, many or a class when expanded.

size | J | V | D | CDR3 | DNA
NA | TRBJ1-2 | TRBV5-1 | TRBD1 | CASSPSGQGIYGYTF | TGCGCCAGCAGCCCCTCGGGACAGGGAATCTATGGCTACACCTTC
NA | TRBJ1-1 | TRBV9 | TRBD1 | CASSVALGGGRGTEAFF | TGTGCCAGCAGCGTAGCTCTTGGAGGGGGCAGAGGCACTGAAGCTTTCTTT
NA | TRBJ2-7 | TRBV5-4 | NA | CASTYRDSETKYF | TGTGCCAGCACCTACCGGGACTCAGAGACGAAGTACTTC
NA | TRBJ2-1 | TRBV5-1 | TRBD2 | CASSPVGGGYNEQFF | TGCGCCAGCAGCCCGGTCGGGGGGGGATACAATGAGCAGTTCTTC
once | TRBJ1-1 | TRBV19 | NA | CASSVSSRVGTEAFF | TGTGCCAGTAGTGTATCGTCCAGGGTAGGGACTGAAGCTTTCTTT
NA | TRBJ2-1 | TRBV11-2 | TRBD2 | CASSTGLAGVNEQFF | TGTGCCAGCAGCACGGGACTAGCGGGGGTTAATGAGCAGTTCTTC
NA | TRBJ2-6 | TRBV6-1 | TRBD1 | CASSEAGTGSSGANALTF | TGTGCCAGCAGTGAAGCCGGGACAGGAAGCTCTGGGGCCAACGCCCTGACTTTC
once | TRBJ2-1 | TRBV7-9 | TRBD1 | CASSLRDRVLF | TGTGCCAGCAGCTTAAGGGACAGGGTACTCTTC
NA | TRBJ2-5 | TRBV6-6 | NA | CASSTRDTLETQYF | TGTGCCAGCAGTACAAGGGACACCCTCGAGACCCAGTACTTC
NA | TRBJ1-3 | TRBV10-3 | NA | CAIGGGSGNTIYF | TGTGCCATCGGCGGTGGCTCTGGAAACACCATATATTTT
NA | TRBJ2-1 | TRBV6-1 | TRBD1 | CASSEEGQGYNEQFF | TGTGCCAGCAGTGAAGAGGGACAGGGCTACAATGAGCAGTTCTTC
once | TRBJ2-3 | TRBV9 | NA | CASSVGAGDTDTQYF | TGTGCCAGCAGCGTGGGGGCGGGGGACACAGATACGCAGTATTTT
NA | TRBJ2-2 | TRBV7-2 | TRBD2 | CASSARLAVNTGELFF | TGTGCCAGCAGCGCTAGACTAGCGGTTAACACCGGGGAGCTGTTTTTT
NA | TRBJ1-2 | TRBV9 | TRBD1 | CASSPETGLTGYTF | TGTGCCAGCAGCCCGGAGACAGGGCTAACTGGCTACACCTTC
few | TRBJ1-2 | TRBV4-1 | NA | CASSPSWAALNGYTF | TGCGCCAGCAGCCCGTCCTGGGCAGCTCTAAATGGCTACACCTTC
NA | TRBJ2-7 | TRBV5-5 | TRBD2 | CASSFGLAGGLQHREQYF | TGTGCCAGCAGCTTCGGACTAGCGGGGGGGCTTCAGCACCGCGAGCAGTACTTC